Listed below are T cell receptor beta chains from one sample, sequenced in a study of blood T cells in healthy people across ages. TCRdb recomputed calls from the 5' RACE reads with MiXCR, one row per CDR3 protein. The sample holds around 820,000 distinct CDR3 sequences, roughly 25% seen once. The data also belong to a second study, concerning T cells of mothers and their children.

The sequenced sample consisted of blood. These receptors came from a boy aged 10-17 years in good health. CDR3s include the opening cysteine and the closing phenylalanine or tryptophan. D genes are given only for firm matches. Clone sizes are given selectively: once, few, many, or a class where the clone is expanded.

D	size	V	J	DNA	CDR3
.	few	TRBV11-2	TRBJ2-7	TGTGCCAGCAGCTTGCACCGGGACGGACACTACGAGCAGTACTTC	CASSLHRDGHYEQYF
.	few	TRBV6-1	TRBJ2-3	TGTGCCAGCAGTGAACAAGGCGATACGCAGTATTTT	CASSEQGDTQYF
TRBD2	.	TRBV20-1	TRBJ2-3	TGCAGTGCTAGAGCGTTGGCGGGAGGGGTAGATACGCAGTATTTT	CSARALAGGVDTQYF
TRBD2	once	TRBV7-9	TRBJ2-1	TGTGCCAGCGGCTTAGCACCGGGACTAGACTATGAGCAGTTCTTC	CASGLAPGLDYEQFF
TRBD1	few	TRBV19	TRBJ1-2	TGTGCCAGTAGTATAAGGACAGGGGACGGCTACACCTTC	CASSIRTGDGYTF
TRBD2	.	TRBV7-3	TRBJ2-1	TGTGCCAGCAGCCCTGTAGCGGGGGCCCTTTACAACGAGCAGTTCTTC	CASSPVAGALYNEQFF
.	.	TRBV4-2	TRBJ2-7	TGTGCCAGCAGCCCCGGGGCCACCTACGAGCAGTACTTC	CASSPGATYEQYF
.	.	TRBV25-1	TRBJ1-2	TGTGCCAGCAGTGCTTCCAGCCACTATGGCTACACCTTC	CASSASSHYGYTF
.	.	TRBV5-1	TRBJ2-7	TGCGCCAGCAGATTACAGGGTCACGAGCAGTACTTC	CASRLQGHEQYF
.	few	TRBV3-1	TRBJ2-4	TGTGCCAGCAGCCAACAGCGGATAGCCAAAAACATTCAGTACTTC	CASSQQRIAKNIQYF
TRBD1	.	TRBV6-1	TRBJ2-7	TGTGCCAGCATCGGTCGGGACAGATCCTACGAGCAGTACTTC	CASIGRDRSYEQYF
.	.	TRBV18	TRBJ1-1	TGTGCCAGCTCACCGCAGAGTAACACTGAAGCTTTCTTT	CASSPQSNTEAFF
TRBD1	.	TRBV6-6	TRBJ2-5	TGTGCCAGCACCTTGACAGGGTTGGAGACCCAGTACTTC	CASTLTGLETQYF
.	.	TRBV6-5	TRBJ1-2	TGTGCCAGCAGTTACTCGGGCCGGGATCGCTACACCTTC	CASSYSGRDRYTF
.	.	TRBV28	TRBJ2-7	TGTGCCAGCAGTTTAGGGGCAGGGCCGCCCTACGAGCAGTACTTC	CASSLGAGPPYEQYF
.	few	TRBV20-1	TRBJ2-7	TGCAGTGCTAGAGACCCCTGGGGCGAGCAGTACTTC	CSARDPWGEQYF
TRBD1	.	TRBV7-9	TRBJ2-2	TGTGCCAGCAGCTTCACGAGGACAGGGTCCGGGGAGCTGTTTTTT	CASSFTRTGSGELFF
.	.	TRBV10-3	TRBJ1-2	TGTGCCATCAGGCCCGCTATACAGGGATCGGGGGGCTACACCTTC	CAIRPAIQGSGGYTF
.	.	TRBV4-3	TRBJ1-1	TGCGCCAGCAGCCAAGAAGTCGCAGCTGAAGCTTTCTTT	CASSQEVAAEAFF
TRBD1	.	TRBV29-1	TRBJ2-6	TGCAGCGTTGATCCCGGGACAGGGGGCCCTGGGGCCAACGTCCTGACTTTC	CSVDPGTGGPGANVLTF
TRBD1	few	TRBV29-1	TRBJ1-2	TGCAGCGGCTCCGGGACAGGGTTCCCCGGCTACACCTTC	CSGSGTGFPGYTF
.	.	TRBV4-1	TRBJ2-7	TGCGCCAGCAGCCAAGTTCCCCGCTCCTACGAGCAGTACTTC	CASSQVPRSYEQYF
.	.	TRBV28	TRBJ2-7	TGTGCCAGCAGTTTATACGGGGGCTCCCCTTCGGAGCAGTACTTC	CASSLYGGSPSEQYF
TRBD1	.	TRBV6-2/TRBV6-3	TRBJ1-4	TGTGCCAGCAGTCAAGCCCGGGACAGGGGTGAAAAACTGTTTTTT	CASSQARDRGEKLFF
.	few	TRBV2	TRBJ2-5	TGTGCCAGCAGTGACTTCCTAGAAGAGACCCAGTACTTC	CASSDFLEETQYF
TRBD2	.	TRBV6-2/TRBV6-3	TRBJ2-7	TGTGCCAGCAGTGGTGGGACCAGCGGGAGGAGCTGCGAGCAGTACTTC	CASSGGTSGRSCEQYF
.	.	TRBV28	TRBJ2-7	TGTGCCAGCAGTTTATGGGGACCCACCGTGGACTACGAGCAGTACTTC	CASSLWGPTVDYEQYF
TRBD2	few	TRBV28	TRBJ2-4	TGTGCCAGCAGTGTCATCGGGACTAGCGGGTCCAAAAACATTCAGTACTTC	CASSVIGTSGSKNIQYF
TRBD2	.	TRBV7-8	TRBJ2-3	TGTGCCGCGAGCCGGGGGGGCACAGATACGCAGTATTTT	CAASRGGTDTQYF
.	few	TRBV20-1	TRBJ2-7	TGCAGTGCTAGACCTTACCGGGACATAACGCTACTCGAGCAGTACTTC	CSARPYRDITLLEQYF
.	.	TRBV20-1	TRBJ2-3	TGCAGTGCCCCCCCCGGGACCACAGATACGCAGTATTTT	CSAPPGTTDTQYF
.	.	TRBV15	TRBJ2-2	TGTGCCACCAGCGTAAGACCAGGGGTATGGAACACCGGGGAGCTGTTTTTT	CATSVRPGVWNTGELFF
TRBD1	few	TRBV7-7	TRBJ2-5	TGTGCTAGCAGCTTGGGTACGGGACAGGGGGCCCTTATGTCCGAGACCCAGTACTTC	CASSLGTGQGALMSETQYF
TRBD1	.	TRBV7-2	TRBJ2-7	TGTGCCAGCAGCCCCGGGACAGGGGGCTTATACGAGCAGTACTTC	CASSPGTGGLYEQYF
.	few	TRBV18	TRBJ2-7	TGTGCCAGCTCACCCGCTTTTGGAGGGTACGGCGAGCAGTACTTC	CASSPAFGGYGEQYF
TRBD2	.	TRBV7-9	TRBJ2-7	TGTGCCAGCAGCCAAGCCGGGACTAGCGGGAGGAACGAGCAGTACTTC	CASSQAGTSGRNEQYF
TRBD2	.	TRBV4-3	TRBJ2-3	TGCGCCAGCAGCCGAGATGGACTAGCGGGAGTAAATACGCAGTATTTT	CASSRDGLAGVNTQYF
.	.	TRBV5-1	TRBJ2-5	TGCGCCAGCAGCCCCACTAGGATGGAGACCCAGTACTTC	CASSPTRMETQYF
.	.	TRBV5-4	TRBJ1-2	TGTGCCAGCAGCTTAGGGACAACTAACTATGGCTACACCTTC	CASSLGTTNYGYTF
.	.	TRBV18	TRBJ1-2	TGTGCCAGCTCACCATCTTCCGCTAACTATGGCTACACCTTC	CASSPSSANYGYTF
.	many	TRBV6-2/TRBV6-3	TRBJ2-7	TGTGCCAGCAGTTACAGTGCCTACGAGCAGTACTTC	CASSYSAYEQYF
TRBD1	few	TRBV5-1	TRBJ2-1	TGCGCCAGCAGCTTGGAGGGGGCCCCCTACAATGAGCAGTTCTTC	CASSLEGAPYNEQFF
.	.	TRBV20-1	TRBJ2-6	TGCAGTGCTAGAGGACAGCCTGGGGCCAACGTCCTGACTTTC	CSARGQPGANVLTF
.	.	TRBV7-6	TRBJ2-5	TGTGCCAGCAGCTTAGAGTGGATCGGGGACGTAGAGACCCAGTACTTC	CASSLEWIGDVETQYF
.	few	TRBV9	TRBJ2-7	TGTGCCAGCAGCGTAGGGGGGTCCGCCTACGAGCAGTACTTC	CASSVGGSAYEQYF
.	few	TRBV29-1	TRBJ2-5	TGCAGCGTCACCATCAGGGGCTTTGAGGACGAGACCCAGTACTTC	CSVTIRGFEDETQYF
.	.	TRBV10-3	TRBJ2-7	TGTGCCATCAGTGAGGGGGGGTCAGTCGAGCAGTACTTC	CAISEGGSVEQYF
TRBD1	.	TRBV5-4	TRBJ1-2	TGTGCCAGCAGCCCTGGCCTCCTAGGGCAGGGGGCTGGCGGCTACACCTTC	CASSPGLLGQGAGGYTF
TRBD1	few	TRBV10-3	TRBJ2-1	TGTGCCATCAGTCCGACAGGGGGCAATGAGCAGTTCTTC	CAISPTGGNEQFF
.	.	TRBV7-9	TRBJ2-1	TGTGCCAGCGGTTCAGGGGGGAATGAGCAGTTCTTC	CASGSGGNEQFF
.	few	TRBV6-1	TRBJ2-5	TGTGCCAGCAGTGACCCCAGGAACCTTCAAGAGACCCAGTACTTC	CASSDPRNLQETQYF
.	.	TRBV7-2	TRBJ1-2	TGTGCCAGCAGCTTAGAGGCAGGGACATATAACTATGGCTACACCTTC	CASSLEAGTYNYGYTF
TRBD2	.	TRBV6-2/TRBV6-3	TRBJ2-4	TGTGCCAGCAGCGCCGGGACTAGTTACATTCAGTACTTC	CASSAGTSYIQYF
.	few	TRBV7-8	TRBJ2-1	TGTGCCAGCAGCCTATCTCTTAGGGGGTCGAGCTCCTACAATGAGCAGTTCTTC	CASSLSLRGSSSYNEQFF
.	.	TRBV28	TRBJ2-7	TGTGCCAGCAGTTTATTAGCAGGGCAGAGCTCCTACGAGCAGTACTTC	CASSLLAGQSSYEQYF